This T cell receptor (beta chain) was recovered during a study of blood T cell repertoires in COVID-19. Study at large: The samples span acute and convalescent COVID-19 from the United States, Italy and Spain. In each case, the material was cDNA or gDNA derived from T cells, B-cell-depleted T cells, or PBMCs.

CDR3 length: 15 residues. The V and J ends lost 4 bases and 5 bases, in that order; junction bases with no gene match: 8. Germline V gene lookup returns CDR1 MGHRA and CDR2 YSYEKL. Original data processing: Nucleated cell number was recorded as an estimate derived from reference gene primer amplification. The repertoire was sequenced with immunoSEQ multiplex PCR; TCRdb's copy has only in-frame clones and lacks some. For V, J and clone size, that table is used; D and trimming come from the DNA. The table lists 130,000 to 150,000 clones, roughly 80% of them singletons. The clonotype comes from a human donor with acute or convalescent COVID-19. The donor label of this sample is uncertain. The chain joins TRBV4-1 to TRBJ2-5; TRBD1 aligns across 9 bases. The sample comprised peripheral blood. The CDR3, as DNA: TGCGCCAGCAGCCGCCCGGGACAGGGATCTGAGACCCAGTACTTC. Amino acid sequence: CASSRPGQGSETQYF.